Listed below are T cell receptor beta chains from one sample, sequenced in a study of shared clonotypes between healthy human individuals. The table came from immunoSEQ multiplex PCR; TCRdb's copy has only in-frame clones and leaves some out. This table has some 2 million clones, less than 95% appearing once. Sequenced: naive CD8+ T cells sorted from blood. The source of these receptors is a man between 18 and 35 years old in good health. Both conserved end residues are part of each CDR3. The D gene is left open where the match is weak. Clone size is not always given. Where it is, it says once, few, many or a class for expanded clones.

D: NA; V: TRBV5-4; length: 16; size: NA; J: TRBJ1-1; DNA: TGTGCCAGCAGGATATGGGGAGGACACCTCTCCACTGAAGCTTTCTTT; CDR3: CASRIWGGHLSTEAFF
D: TRBD1; V: TRBV9; length: 13; size: NA; J: TRBJ2-7; DNA: TGTGCCAGCAGCGGGACAGGGGGCAACGAGCAGTACTTC; CDR3: CASSGTGGNEQYF
D: TRBD1; V: TRBV7-9; length: 16; size: NA; J: TRBJ2-2; DNA: TGTGCCAGCAGCTTAGGACAGGGCCGTCTCGCCGGGGAGCTGTTTTTT; CDR3: CASSLGQGRLAGELFF
D: NA; V: TRBV14; length: 14; size: NA; J: TRBJ2-5; DNA: TGTGCCAGCAGCCTGGGGACTTTTAAAGAGACCCAGTACTTC; CDR3: CASSLGTFKETQYF
D: NA; V: TRBV27; length: 14; size: NA; J: TRBJ2-7; DNA: TGTGCCAGCAGCCCGACGGGCAGCCTTTACGAGCAGTACTTC; CDR3: CASSPTGSLYEQYF
D: TRBD1; V: TRBV5-1; length: 14; size: NA; J: TRBJ2-5; DNA: TGCGCCAGCAGCCCCTGGACAGGGGAAGAGACCCAGTACTTC; CDR3: CASSPWTGEETQYF
D: NA; V: TRBV6-6; length: 12; size: once; J: TRBJ2-7; DNA: TGTGCCAGCAGTTACCCCCCAGACGAGCAGTACTTC; CDR3: CASSYPPDEQYF
D: TRBD1; V: TRBV5-1; length: 16; size: NA; J: TRBJ1-6; DNA: TGCGCCAGCAGCTTGGATGGACAGGGTTATAATTCACCCCTCCACTTT; CDR3: CASSLDGQGYNSPLHF
D: NA; V: TRBV2; length: 16; size: NA; J: TRBJ2-7; DNA: TGTGCCAGCAGACTCTCCCGGGAAGGGGGTACCTACGAGCAGTACTTC; CDR3: CASRLSREGGTYEQYF
D: TRBD2; V: TRBV13; length: 22; size: NA; J: TRBJ2-1; DNA: TGTGCCAGCAGCTTCGCTAGCGGGGGGCCTAGCCCCACCCAAAGCTCCTACAATGAGCAGTTCTTC; CDR3: CASSFASGGPSPTQSSYNEQFF
D: NA; V: TRBV7-9; length: 15; size: NA; J: TRBJ2-5; DNA: TGTGCCAGCAGCTCTCTATCAAGGGATACCGAGACCCAGTACTTC; CDR3: CASSSLSRDTETQYF
D: NA; V: TRBV4-3; length: 16; size: once; J: TRBJ2-2; DNA: TGCGCCAGCAGCCAAGCCTGGGAAGCAGCCACCGGGGAGCTGTTTTTT; CDR3: CASSQAWEAATGELFF
D: NA; V: TRBV5-4; length: 14; size: NA; J: TRBJ1-2; DNA: TGTGCCAGCAGCTTGGACAGGTCCAACTATGGCTACACCTTC; CDR3: CASSLDRSNYGYTF
D: NA; V: TRBV27; length: 15; size: NA; J: TRBJ1-3; DNA: TGTGCCAGCAGTTTATCGGGGGGCCATGGAAACACCATATATTTT; CDR3: CASSLSGGHGNTIYF
D: TRBD2; V: TRBV4-3; length: 18; size: NA; J: TRBJ2-1; DNA: TGCGCCAGCAGCCAAGACCTAGCGGGAGCCCTCACTTACAATGAGCAGTTCTTC; CDR3: CASSQDLAGALTYNEQFF
D: TRBD2; V: TRBV27; length: 14; size: NA; J: TRBJ2-1; DNA: TGTGCCAGTACGGGACTAGCGGAAAACAATGAGCAGTTCTTC; CDR3: CASTGLAENNEQFF
D: TRBD1; V: TRBV4-3; length: 14; size: NA; J: TRBJ1-5; DNA: TGCGCCAGCAGTCCCGGGACAGGGGAACAGCCCCAGCATTTT; CDR3: CASSPGTGEQPQHF
D: NA; V: TRBV5-6; length: 15; size: NA; J: TRBJ1-5; DNA: TGTGCCAGCAGCTCGATGACAGTTAGCAATCAGCCCCAGCATTTT; CDR3: CASSSMTVSNQPQHF
D: TRBD1; V: TRBV11-2; length: 15; size: NA; J: TRBJ1-1; DNA: TGTGCCAGCAGCTTAGTGCGGGGAGACAGGGCTGAAGCTTTCTTT; CDR3: CASSLVRGDRAEAFF
D: TRBD2; V: TRBV29-1; length: 17; size: once; J: TRBJ2-5; DNA: TGCAGCGTTGAAGGGGCTGGGACTAGCGGGGGTTATGAGACCCAGTACTTC; CDR3: CSVEGAGTSGGYETQYF
D: NA; V: TRBV5-6; length: 16; size: NA; J: TRBJ2-2; DNA: TGTGCCAGCGGGCGACAGAGTAGGGACTACACCGGGGAGCTGTTTTTT; CDR3: CASGRQSRDYTGELFF
D: TRBD1; V: TRBV4-1; length: 15; size: NA; J: TRBJ1-2; DNA: TGCGCCAGCAGCCCTGGGACAGGAGCATCCTATGGCTACACCTTC; CDR3: CASSPGTGASYGYTF
D: NA; V: TRBV27; length: 12; size: NA; J: TRBJ1-1; DNA: TGTGCCAGCAGTTTAGGGGGATATGAAGCTTTCTTT; CDR3: CASSLGGYEAFF
D: NA; V: TRBV27; length: 13; size: once; J: TRBJ2-1; DNA: TGTGCCAGCAGTCTACTGGGGGGCAATGAGCAGTTCTTC; CDR3: CASSLLGGNEQFF
D: NA; V: TRBV12-5; length: 15; size: NA; J: TRBJ1-1; DNA: TGTGCTAGTGGTTCCCCGACAGGACAGAACACTGAAGCTTTCTTT; CDR3: CASGSPTGQNTEAFF
D: NA; V: TRBV5-4; length: 14; size: NA; J: TRBJ2-7; DNA: TGTGCCAGCAGCTTATGGGACTCCGGAGGCGAGCAGTACTTC; CDR3: CASSLWDSGGEQYF
D: NA; V: TRBV11-1; length: 13; size: NA; J: TRBJ2-7; DNA: TGTGCCAGCAGCTTAGGCTCGGGGTACGAGCAGTACTTC; CDR3: CASSLGSGYEQYF
D: TRBD1; V: TRBV5-1; length: 14; size: NA; J: TRBJ2-2; DNA: TGCGCCAGCAGCTGGGACAGGGGCACCGGGGAGCTGTTTTTT; CDR3: CASSWDRGTGELFF
D: NA; V: TRBV5-5; length: 14; size: NA; J: TRBJ2-7; DNA: TGTGCCAGCAGCTGGACAGTGAGCTCCTACGAGCAGTACTTC; CDR3: CASSWTVSSYEQYF
D: NA; V: TRBV5-1; length: 12; size: NA; J: TRBJ2-3; DNA: TGCGCCAGCAGCTTGGACTCAGATACGCAGTATTTT; CDR3: CASSLDSDTQYF
D: NA; V: TRBV4-1; length: 15; size: NA; J: TRBJ2-7; DNA: TGCGCCAGCAGCCAAAGGGACGCAAGCTCCTACGAGCAGTACTTC; CDR3: CASSQRDASSYEQYF
D: NA; V: TRBV29-1; length: 13; size: once; J: TRBJ1-2; DNA: TGCAGCGTTGCGAGTCCAGGGGTCCATGGCTACACCTTC; CDR3: CSVASPGVHGYTF
D: NA; V: TRBV6-1; length: 10; size: NA; J: TRBJ2-7; DNA: TGTGCCAGCAGTCGCTACGAGCAGTACTTC; CDR3: CASSRYEQYF
D: TRBD2; V: TRBV6-5; length: 16; size: NA; J: TRBJ2-7; DNA: TGTGCCAGCAGTTACCCGACGGGGGAGGGGCTCTACGAGCAGTACTTC; CDR3: CASSYPTGEGLYEQYF
D: NA; V: TRBV27; length: 15; size: NA; J: TRBJ1-2; DNA: TGTGCCAGCAGTTTATTCCAGGGCCAGGCTGGTGGCTACACCTTC; CDR3: CASSLFQGQAGGYTF
D: NA; V: TRBV6-4; length: 13; size: NA; J: TRBJ1-6; DNA: TGTGCCAGGAAGGGGGGTTATAATTCACCCCTCCACTTT; CDR3: CARKGGYNSPLHF
D: NA; V: TRBV5-1; length: 15; size: NA; J: TRBJ2-7; DNA: TGCGCCAGCAGCTTGGTTATGGGAACGGCCTACGAGCAGTACTTC; CDR3: CASSLVMGTAYEQYF
D: NA; V: TRBV27; length: 13; size: once; J: TRBJ1-5; DNA: TGTGCCAGCAGTTTGCGGGGGGGGTGGCCCCAGCATTTT; CDR3: CASSLRGGWPQHF
D: NA; V: TRBV27; length: 15; size: NA; J: TRBJ1-1; DNA: TGTGCCAGCTATCATTCCTGGACAGCGGACACTGAAGCTTTCTTT; CDR3: CASYHSWTADTEAFF
D: NA; V: TRBV18; length: 17; size: NA; J: TRBJ2-7; DNA: TGTGCCAGCTCACCACCTTATCAGGAGATGAGCTCCTACGAGCAGTACTTC; CDR3: CASSPPYQEMSSYEQYF
D: TRBD1; V: TRBV6-7; length: 17; size: once; J: TRBJ1-2; DNA: TGTGCCAGCCTCTATAACGTGAAGAGGACAGGGCCCTATGGCTACACCTTC; CDR3: CASLYNVKRTGPYGYTF
D: TRBD2; V: TRBV27; length: 14; size: NA; J: TRBJ2-3; DNA: TGTGCCAGCAGGCGTAGCGGGACGGGAGATACGCAGTATTTT; CDR3: CASRRSGTGDTQYF
D: NA; V: TRBV6-5; length: 12; size: NA; J: TRBJ1-1; DNA: TGTGCCAGCAGTTACGCTGGGGATGAAGCTTTCTTT; CDR3: CASSYAGDEAFF
D: TRBD1; V: TRBV4-3; length: 17; size: once; J: TRBJ1-1; DNA: TGCGCCAGCAGCCAACTTGGACAGGGGTGGTTGAACACTGAAGCTTTCTTT; CDR3: CASSQLGQGWLNTEAFF
D: NA; V: TRBV7-6; length: 15; size: once; J: TRBJ1-6; DNA: TGTGCCAGCAGCTTAACGGCAGAAGCAAATTCACCCCTCCACTTT; CDR3: CASSLTAEANSPLHF
D: TRBD2; V: TRBV27; length: 18; size: NA; J: TRBJ2-1; DNA: TGTGCCAGCAGTTTTGGGGCTAGCGGGGGGGGAGCCTACAATGAGCAGTTCTTC; CDR3: CASSFGASGGGAYNEQFF
D: NA; V: TRBV7-9; length: 14; size: NA; J: TRBJ1-2; DNA: TGTGCCAGCAGCTTAGGGGACGGGGACTATGGCTACACCTTC; CDR3: CASSLGDGDYGYTF
D: TRBD1; V: TRBV4-3; length: 16; size: NA; J: TRBJ1-4; DNA: TGCGCCAGCAGCCAAGATACGACAGGGAATGATGAAAAACTGTTTTTT; CDR3: CASSQDTTGNDEKLFF
D: NA; V: TRBV6-6; length: 11; size: NA; J: TRBJ1-2; DNA: TGTGCCAGCAAGTCGGGGAGGGGCTACACCTTC; CDR3: CASKSGRGYTF
D: NA; V: TRBV4-3; length: 13; size: NA; J: TRBJ2-7; DNA: TGCGCCAGCAGCCGTTCTGGCTCCTACGAGCAGTACTTC; CDR3: CASSRSGSYEQYF
D: NA; V: TRBV10-2; length: 12; size: NA; J: TRBJ2-7; DNA: TGCGCCAGCAGTGGACCCTCCTACGAGCAGTACTTC; CDR3: CASSGPSYEQYF
D: NA; V: TRBV7-9; length: 13; size: NA; J: TRBJ2-5; DNA: TGTGCCAGCAGCTTAGGCGGGGAAGAGACCCAGTACTTC; CDR3: CASSLGGEETQYF
D: NA; V: TRBV10-2; length: 15; size: once; J: TRBJ2-2; DNA: TGCGCCAGCAGTGATGACGGAGAAAACACCGGGGAGCTGTTTTTT; CDR3: CASSDDGENTGELFF
D: TRBD1; V: TRBV6-5; length: 16; size: NA; J: TRBJ1-6; DNA: TGTGCCAGCAGTTCCCACCCGGGACAGGGCGATTCACCCCTCCACTTT; CDR3: CASSSHPGQGDSPLHF
D: NA; V: TRBV6-5; length: 14; size: NA; J: TRBJ1-2; DNA: TGTGCCAGCAGTTCCAGGTTGATGGAGGGGGGCTACACCTTC; CDR3: CASSSRLMEGGYTF
D: NA; V: TRBV6-5; length: 15; size: NA; J: TRBJ1-3; DNA: TGTGCCAGCAGTTACTCGGTCGACCCTGGAAACACCATATATTTT; CDR3: CASSYSVDPGNTIYF
D: TRBD1; V: TRBV30; length: 12; size: NA; J: TRBJ1-2; DNA: TGTGCCCACAAGGAGGGGGCGAGAGGCTACACCTTC; CDR3: CAHKEGARGYTF
D: NA; V: TRBV27; length: 14; size: NA; J: TRBJ1-3; DNA: TGTGCCAGCGGCCCACTCGATCTGAGGAACACCATATATTTT; CDR3: CASGPLDLRNTIYF
D: TRBD1; V: TRBV7-2; length: 13; size: NA; J: TRBJ2-7; DNA: TGTGCCAGCAGCTTGACAGGGATCTACGAGCAGTACTTC; CDR3: CASSLTGIYEQYF